Each of the 30 T cell receptor beta chains below was sequenced from the same sample in a study of shared clonotypes between healthy human individuals. Some clones are missing from TCRdb's copy, which holds only in-frame ones; the method was immunoSEQ multiplex PCR. This sample carries around 2.1 million clones, 93% of them seen once, and the ten largest clones take roughly 1.8%. Naive CD8 cells lacked CD45RO, underwent positive selection for CCR7 and left out terminally differentiated effector memory CD45RA+ cells. Source material: naive CD8+ T cells from PBMCs. These TCRs come from a man in his late teens or twenties in good health. Some clones in this sample may be carry-over from other donors' samples.

The chain couples TRBV14 to TRBJ2-5; D is uncertain. The V gene lost 0 bases and the J gene lost 4 bases, with 6 bases spanning the gap. This CDR3 region has 13 residues. Per germline, CDR1 SGHDN and CDR2 FVKESK. Written as DNA, the CDR3 is TGTGCCAGCAGCCAAGATCCTCGAGAGACCCAGTACTTC. Encoded protein: CASSQDPRETQYF.

The chain links TRBV5-8 to TRBJ2-7; 14 bases match TRBD2. Germline-derived CDR1 and CDR2 are SGHTS and YDEGEE. The CDR3 runs to 16 residues. The junction had 5 bases not matched to a gene; V was cut back by 4 bases and J by 2 bases. CDR3 protein: CASSGGLAGAPYEQYF. CDR3 nucleotides: TGTGCCAGCAGCGGGGGACTAGCGGGAGCCCCCTACGAGCAGTACTTC.

The rearrangement uses TRBV14 and TRBJ2-7; TRBD2 matches at 9 bases. Per germline, CDR1 SGHDN and CDR2 FVKESK. V shed 1 base, J shed 3 bases, and the junction held 4 bases outside the gene matches. The CDR3 loop spans 15 amino acids. The CDR3 loop reads CASSQGASGIYEQYF. CDR3 sequence (DNA): TGTGCCAGCAGCCAAGGGGCTAGCGGGATCTACGAGCAGTACTTC.

The chain is built from TRBV11-2 and TRBJ2-3, with D hard to call. CDR1 and CDR2 (germline): SGHAT, FQNNGV. The V end was cut by 6 bases, the J end by 2 bases, with 9 bases between. The CDR3 is 13 residues long. CDR3 nucleotide sequence: TGTGCCAGCAGACGCCCAAACACAGATACGCAGTATTTT. Translated, it gives CASRRPNTDTQYF.

A remark on this clone: This same CDR3 is encoded by further DNA sequences in the sample. V usage is TRBV29-1 and J usage is TRBJ1-2; TRBD1 agrees at 7 bases. The germline gives CDR1 SQVTM, CDR2 ANQGSEA. The CDR3 consists of 13 residues. The V gene end was trimmed by 3 bases and the J gene end by 0 bases; junction bases not matched to a gene: 1. The CDR3 is CSVDGTANYGYTF. The DNA of the CDR3 is TGCAGCGTTGACGGGACAGCTAACTATGGCTACACCTTC.

The gene calls are TRBV6-1 and TRBJ2-7; the match to TRBD1 covers 10 bases. CDR1 MNHNS and CDR2 SASEGT come from the germline V gene. The CDR3 extends over 15 amino acids. V was pared by 2 bases and J by 2 bases, with 3 bases of the junction left unmatched. The CDR3 DNA follows: TGTGCCAGCAGTGAAACCGGGACAGGGGCCTACGAGCAGTACTTC. Encoded protein: CASSETGTGAYEQYF.

This clone has just one count. The chain combines TRBV6-5 with TRBJ2-1, with 8 positions matching TRBD2. Per germline, CDR1 MNHEY and CDR2 SVGAGI. This CDR3 spans 15 amino acids. The V segment lost 6 bases and the J segment 2 bases; nucleotides outside the gene matches: 6. Written as DNA, the CDR3 is TGTGCCAGCAGAAATAGCGGGGCCGCCTACAATGAGCAGTTCTTC. Translating gives CASRNSGAAYNEQFF.

The rearrangement links TRBV9 to TRBJ1-2; D unclear. CDR1 is SGDLS and CDR2 is YYNGEE in the germline V gene. The germline V and J ends were trimmed by 1 base and 8 bases, with 18 bases remaining between them. The CDR3 contains 15 residues. As DNA, the CDR3 is TGTGCCAGCAGCGTATCGTCAGGACGGGTACAAGGCTACACCTTC. Amino acid sequence: CASSVSSGRVQGYTF.

CDR3 sequence: CASSNRGDTEAFF. The DNA of the CDR3 is TGTGCCAGCAGCAACAGGGGAGACACTGAAGCTTTCTTT. V gene TRBV7-3 combines with J gene TRBJ1-1; 7 bases line up with TRBD1. V dropped 5 bases and J dropped 3; count of bases not matched to a gene: 3. The CDR3 is made up of 13 amino acids. Per the germline V gene, CDR1 is SGHTA and CDR2 is FQGTGA.

This CDR3 is CASSEGGGGTGELFF. The CDR3 DNA is TGTGCCAGCAGTGAAGGTGGCGGGGGGACCGGGGAGCTGTTTTTT. V usage is TRBV6-1 and J usage is TRBJ2-2, with 8 bases lining up with TRBD2. Looked up from germline, CDR1 is MNHNS and CDR2 is SASEGT. J lost 5 bases, V lost 1 base, and 3 bases had no gene match. The CDR3 contains 15 residues.

The chain carries TRBV2 and TRBJ2-2; D possibly corresponds to TRBD1 (5 bases). The CDR3 is 16 amino acids. V lost 4 bases, J lost 1 base, and 13 bases lay in between. Germline V CDR1 and CDR2: SNHLY, FYNNEI. The CDR3 loop is CASSGVWTKNTGELFF. The CDR3 bases are TGTGCCAGCAGTGGGGTGTGGACAAAGAACACCGGGGAGCTGTTTTTT. The variable domain in full, with the rest retrieved from reference TRBV2 and TRBJ2-2, is EPEVTQTPSHQVTQMGQEVILRCVPISNHLYFYWYRQILGQKVEFLVSFYNNEISEKSEIFDDQFSVERPDGSNFTLKIRSTKLEDSAMYFCASSGVWTKNTGELFFGEGSRLTVL.

The genes are TRBV28 and TRBJ2-7; either TRBD1 or TRBD2 may supply D (5 bases each). The CDR3 is made up of 15 amino acids. Trimming removed 5 bases from V and 3 bases from J, with 17 bases in between. The germline CDR1 and CDR2 sequences are MDHEN and SYDVKM. CDR3: CASSPQEVGYYEQYF. The CDR3 region has the DNA TGTGCCAGCAGTCCACAGGAGGTTGGTTACTACGAGCAGTACTTC.

The V call is TRBV27, the J call TRBJ2-7, with 8 positions matching TRBD2. The J segment lost 3 bases and the V segment lost 5 bases, leaving 6 bases of the junction unmatched. Germline CDR1 reads MNHEY; CDR2 reads SMNVEV (reference sequence). CDR3 length equals 14 residues. CDR3 residues: CASSPGLVVYEQYF. Written as DNA, the CDR3 is TGTGCCAGCAGTCCGGGACTAGTTGTCTACGAGCAGTACTTC.

The chain combines TRBV5-5 with TRBJ1-2; 7 nucleotides line up with TRBD1. The V and J ends lost 0 bases and 4 bases, in that order; junction bases with no gene match: 6. The CDR3 totals 15 residues. Germline CDR1 and CDR2: SGHKS and YYEKEE (reference sequence). Here the CDR3 DNA reads TGTGCCAGCAGCTTGGTTGCAGGGGGGATCTATGGCTACACCTTC. Translating it yields CASSLVAGGIYGYTF.

The J gene is TRBJ2-7, the V gene TRBV7-2, with D unclear. Looked up from germline, CDR1 is SGHTA and CDR2 is FQGNSA. V lost 1 base to trimming and J lost 2 bases, with 12 bases between them. This CDR3 contains 15 residues. The CDR3 DNA follows: TGTGCCAGCAGCTTAGACGTAAGGAGAACCTACGAGCAGTACTTC. This gives the protein CASSLDVRRTYEQYF. The full variable domain, its missing parts supplied by reference TRBV7-2 and TRBJ2-7, is GAGVSQSPSNKVTEKGKDVELRCDPISGHTALYWYRQSLGQGLEFLIYFQGNSAPDKSGLPSDRFSAERTGGSVSTLTIQRTQQEDSAVYLCASSLDVRRTYEQYFGPGTRLTVT.

This rearrangement joins TRBV19 to TRBJ2-7, with a tentative D call TRBD1 (6 bases). This CDR3 comprises 14 residues. The germline CDR1 and CDR2 sequences are LNHDA and SQIVND (reference sequence). V lost 5 bases and J lost 7, with 18 bases in between. This chain's CDR3 is CASSLRPTQGEQYF. CDR3 nucleotide sequence: TGTGCCAGTAGTTTAAGGCCAACTCAGGGGGAGCAGTACTTC.

V usage is TRBV16 and J usage is TRBJ2-7; TRBD2 matches 9 bases. The germline CDR1 and CDR2 sequences are KGHSY and FQNENV. V was clipped by 4 bases and J by 6 bases; unmatched bases: 10. The CDR3 has 15 amino acids. CDR3: CASSPTGTSWSEQYF. The DNA for the CDR3 is TGTGCCAGCAGCCCGACCGGGACTAGCTGGTCCGAGCAGTACTTC.

This rearrangement joins TRBV7-6 to TRBJ2-7; TRBD1 aligns across 8 bases. The CDR3 totals 16 residues. From germline, CDR1 is SGHVS and CDR2 FNYEAQ. V was pared by 3 bases and J by 3 bases, with 10 bases of the junction left unmatched. The chain's CDR3 is CASSFPTGGSRYEQYF. The CDR3 DNA is TGTGCCAGCAGCTTTCCTACAGGGGGGTCTCGCTACGAGCAGTACTTC.

The chain recombines TRBV9 with TRBJ2-2, with a weak D call TRBD2 (6 bases). V was pared by 4 bases and J by 4 bases, with 14 bases between. The CDR3 has 15 residues. Per germline, CDR1 SGDLS and CDR2 YYNGEE. CDR3 sequence reads: CASSPSAGFTGELFF. As DNA, the CDR3 is TGTGCCAGCAGCCCCTCCGCGGGATTCACCGGGGAGCTGTTTTTT.

This clone was seen a handful of times. V usage is TRBV9 and J usage is TRBJ1-2, with D possibly being TRBD1 (5 bases). CDR3 size: 16 residues. The germline V gene encodes CDR1 SGDLS and CDR2 YYNGEE. With 0 bases removed from V and 4 bases from J, the gap between germline ends came to 16 bases. This CDR3 is CASSVAWGPGTYGYTF. The CDR3 nucleotides are TGTGCCAGCAGCGTAGCTTGGGGACCCGGGACCTATGGCTACACCTTC.

The chain couples TRBV15 to TRBJ2-7, with a tentative D call TRBD1 (6 bases). Germline V gives CDR1 LNHNV, CDR2 YYDKDF (reference sequence). This CDR3 has 12 amino acids. Trimming took 5 bases from V and 3 from J, leaving 8 bases between them. The DNA for the CDR3 is TGTGCCACCAGCGACAGGCACTACGAGCAGTACTTC. Translation gives CATSDRHYEQYF.

The chain links TRBV30 to TRBJ2-7; 11 bases fit TRBD2. V shed 5 bases and J 2 bases; nucleotides not matched to a gene: 2. Germline loops: CDR1 GTSNPN, CDR2 SVGIG (reference sequence). This CDR3 is built from 13 residues. CDR3 amino acids: CAWETSGTYEQYF. DNA of the CDR3: TGTGCCTGGGAGACTAGCGGGACCTACGAGCAGTACTTC.

The chain joins TRBV5-4 to TRBJ2-3; perhaps TRBD1 as D (6 bases). Per germline, CDR1 SGHNT and CDR2 YYREEE (reference sequence). The ends were cut back, 1 base at V and 2 bases at J, with 11 bases in the middle. The CDR3 has 15 residues. In DNA form, the CDR3 reads TGTGCCAGCAGCTTGAACAGGGCACACACAGATACGCAGTATTTT. Residues: CASSLNRAHTDTQYF.

V usage is TRBV27 and J usage is TRBJ1-5, with 11 bases aligning to TRBD1. Germline values: CDR1 MNHEY, CDR2 SMNVEV (reference sequence). The J segment lost 5 bases and the V segment lost 6 bases, leaving 9 bases of the junction unmatched. The length of the CDR3 is 16 residues. The CDR3 bases are TGTGCCAGCAGCCTTGTGGGACAGGGGGTGGATCAGCCCCAGCATTTT. Protein: CASSLVGQGVDQPQHF.

The CDR3 bases are TGTGCCAGCAGCTTGACTAGCGGGGAACCAAATGAGCAGTTCTTC. It specifies CASSLTSGEPNEQFF. This sequence joins TRBV5-4 and TRBJ2-1; 10 positions agree with TRBD2. The germline CDR1 and CDR2 sequences are SGHNT and YYREEE (reference sequence). J gave up 7 bases and V 1 base, and 5 bases lay outside the gene matches. The CDR3 covers 15 residues.

The chain couples TRBV7-9 to TRBJ2-7, with D maybe TRBD1 (5 bases). Trimming left V 7 bases short and J 7 bases short, with 20 bases between. Germline CDR1 is SEHNR and CDR2 is FQNEAQ (reference sequence). This CDR3 has 14 amino acids. CDR3 DNA sequence: TGTGCCAGCACCAATCAGGGCCCTGCCCGGGAGCAGTACTTC. It codes for CASTNQGPAREQYF. The complete variable domain, with remaining parts taken from reference TRBV7-9 and TRBJ2-7, reads DTGVSQNPRHKITKRGQNVTFRCDPISEHNRLYWYRQTLGQGPEFLTYFQNEAQLEKSRLLSDRFSAERPKGSFSTLEIQRTEQGDSAMYLCASTNQGPAREQYFGPGTRLTVT.

The CDR3 loop reads CASSQGPGAGQPQHF. CDR3 coding DNA: TGCGCCAGCAGCCAAGGGCCAGGGGCAGGTCAGCCCCAGCATTTT. The V call is TRBV4-3, the J call TRBJ1-5, with a possible D match to TRBD1 (6 bases). The V gene lost 1 base and the J gene lost 6 bases, with 13 bases spanning the gap. CDR1 is LGHNA and CDR2 is YSLEER in the germline V gene. This CDR3 region has 15 residues.

Concerning this clone itself: The sample contains more than one DNA sequence encoding this CDR3. The chain carries TRBV11-2 and TRBJ2-3, with no clear D. The V end was cut by 1 base, the J end by 8 bases, with 7 bases between. Germline V gives CDR1 SGHAT, CDR2 FQNNGV. The CDR3 totals 12 residues. The CDR3, as DNA: TGTGCCAGCAGCTTAGGGGCCAGTACGCAGTATTTT. Its translation: CASSLGASTQYF. The variable domain in full, with the rest retrieved from reference TRBV11-2 and TRBJ2-3, is EAGVAQSPRYKIIEKRQSVAFWCNPISGHATLYWYQQILGQGPKLLIQFQNNGVVDDSQLPKDRFSAERLKGVDSTLKIQPAKLEDSAVYLCASSLGASTQYFGPGTRLTVL.

As DNA, the CDR3 is TGTGCCAGCAGCTTAGCGGGGGAAGGCTCTAGCACAGATACGCAGTATTTT. Protein: CASSLAGEGSSTDTQYF. The chain employs TRBV7-9 and TRBJ2-3; D may be TRBD1 or TRBD2 (5 bases each). The germline V and J ends were trimmed by 0 bases and 0 bases, with 13 bases remaining between them. The V gene's germline CDR1 is SEHNR and CDR2 FQNEAQ (reference sequence). This CDR3 is built from 17 residues.

The chain joins TRBV30 to TRBJ1-5; D call uncertain. The CDR3 totals 14 residues. Germline lookup yields CDR1 GTSNPN and CDR2 SVGIG (reference sequence). Trimming stripped 0 bases from V and 1 base from J, with 7 bases between. This CDR3 is CAWSVGLSNQPQHF. The CDR3 coding sequence is TGTGCCTGGAGTGTAGGGCTAAGCAATCAGCCCCAGCATTTT. Full variable domain (outside the CDR3, taken from reference TRBV30 and TRBJ1-5): SQTIHQWPATLVQPVGSPLSLECTVEGTSNPNLYWYRQAAGRGLQLLFYSVGIGQISSEVPQNLSASRPQDRQFILSSKKLLLSDSGFYLCAWSVGLSNQPQHFGDGTRLSIL.